This is a list of T cell receptor beta chains from one sample in a study of T cell changes during pregnancy in multiple sclerosis. TCRdb's table, derived via immunoSEQ multiplex PCR, lists solely in-frame clones and lacks some. The sample carries approximately 61,000 clones, approximately 89% recorded once. This sample comprised peripheral blood, obtained after pregnancy. The receptor source for this set is a female donor in good health, enrolled as a control in a pregnancy study. The CDR3 runs from the conserved cysteine through the conserved F or W. A D gene is named only where the DNA matches it firmly. Only some rows state a clone size, as once, few, many or a class for expanded clones.

clone size: -; J gene: TRBJ1-1; D gene: -; V gene: TRBV2; CDR3 DNA: TGTGCCAGCAGGCCCCCTCGGACAGACACTGAAGCTTTCTTT; CDR3 protein: CASRPPRTDTEAFF
clone size: -; J gene: TRBJ1-6; D gene: -; V gene: TRBV6-6; CDR3 DNA: TGTGCCAGCTCGTCCTCCGGGACGGGGAGGAATTCACCCCTCCACTTT; CDR3 protein: CASSSSGTGRNSPLHF
clone size: -; J gene: TRBJ2-3; D gene: -; V gene: TRBV7-2; CDR3 DNA: TGTGCCAGCAGCTTACAGAGGGCCGGCGATACGCAGTATTTT; CDR3 protein: CASSLQRAGDTQYF
clone size: -; J gene: TRBJ1-1; D gene: -; V gene: TRBV5-1; CDR3 DNA: TGCGCCAGCAGCTTTGGGGACTGGTCGAACACTGAAGCTTTCTTT; CDR3 protein: CASSFGDWSNTEAFF
clone size: -; J gene: TRBJ1-5; D gene: -; V gene: TRBV10-3; CDR3 DNA: TGTGCCACTAAGTATGGGGGCGGTAATCAGCCCCAGCATTTT; CDR3 protein: CATKYGGGNQPQHF
clone size: -; J gene: TRBJ2-1; D gene: -; V gene: TRBV28; CDR3 DNA: TGTGCCAGCAGTTTCCCAAGGGGAGGGGGAGTGTACAATGAGCAGTTCTTC; CDR3 protein: CASSFPRGGGVYNEQFF
clone size: -; J gene: TRBJ1-1; D gene: -; V gene: TRBV7-8; CDR3 DNA: TGTGCCAGCAGCTTAACGGCCTACGGGGCTTTCTTT; CDR3 protein: CASSLTAYGAFF
clone size: -; J gene: TRBJ1-2; D gene: -; V gene: TRBV6-5; CDR3 DNA: TGTGCCAGCAGTTCACTCGGGGATGGCTACACCTTC; CDR3 protein: CASSSLGDGYTF
clone size: -; J gene: TRBJ2-3; D gene: -; V gene: TRBV9; CDR3 DNA: TGTGCCAGCAGCGTAGATTCATATACGCAGTATTTT; CDR3 protein: CASSVDSYTQYF
clone size: -; J gene: TRBJ1-5; D gene: -; V gene: TRBV5-6; CDR3 DNA: TGTGCCAGCAGCAAACTCCGGACAGAGCCCAATCAGCCCCAGCATTTT; CDR3 protein: CASSKLRTEPNQPQHF
clone size: -; J gene: TRBJ1-2; D gene: -; V gene: TRBV5-6; CDR3 DNA: TGTGCCAGCAGCTGGGCAGGGATAAACTATGGCTACACCTTC; CDR3 protein: CASSWAGINYGYTF
clone size: -; J gene: TRBJ2-1; D gene: TRBD2; V gene: TRBV28; CDR3 DNA: TGTGCCAGCGAAACTAGCGGGAGTACATACAATGAGCAGTTCTTC; CDR3 protein: CASETSGSTYNEQFF
clone size: -; J gene: TRBJ2-2; D gene: TRBD2; V gene: TRBV18; CDR3 DNA: TGTGCCAGCTCCCAACTAGCGGTGAACACCGGGGAGCTGTTTTTT; CDR3 protein: CASSQLAVNTGELFF
clone size: -; J gene: TRBJ1-5; D gene: -; V gene: TRBV6-5; CDR3 DNA: TGTGCCAGCAGGTCTGGACTCAATAGCAATCAGCCCCAGCATTTT; CDR3 protein: CASRSGLNSNQPQHF
clone size: -; J gene: TRBJ1-1; D gene: TRBD1; V gene: TRBV5-5; CDR3 DNA: TGTGCCAGCAGCCCTCAAATTGGGACAGCTACTGAAGCTTTCTTT; CDR3 protein: CASSPQIGTATEAFF
clone size: -; J gene: TRBJ1-4; D gene: -; V gene: TRBV15; CDR3 DNA: TGTGCCACCAGCAGAGCCCCCCCCTTTTCAACTAATGAAAAACTGTTTTTT; CDR3 protein: CATSRAPPFSTNEKLFF
clone size: -; J gene: TRBJ1-5; D gene: -; V gene: TRBV5-8; CDR3 DNA: TGTGCCAGCAGCTTGGCCCCCGGGCCCCAGCATTTT; CDR3 protein: CASSLAPGPQHF
clone size: -; J gene: TRBJ2-7; D gene: TRBD1; V gene: TRBV6-1; CDR3 DNA: TGTGCCATTACGCGGGACAGGGGATTATGGGAGCAGTACTTC; CDR3 protein: CAITRDRGLWEQYF
clone size: -; J gene: TRBJ1-5; D gene: -; V gene: TRBV27; CDR3 DNA: TGTGCCAGCACCCTCCGAGGAGGTCATCAGCCCCAGCATTTT; CDR3 protein: CASTLRGGHQPQHF
clone size: -; J gene: TRBJ1-2; D gene: -; V gene: TRBV12-5; CDR3 DNA: TGTGCTAGTGGCCCGCGGGCCTCTAACTATGGCTACACCTTC; CDR3 protein: CASGPRASNYGYTF
clone size: -; J gene: TRBJ2-1; D gene: TRBD2; V gene: TRBV11-1; CDR3 DNA: TGTGCCAGCAGCGGGGGGCCTAGCGGGGGGGCCGGTGAGCAGTTCTTC; CDR3 protein: CASSGGPSGGAGEQFF
clone size: -; J gene: TRBJ1-3; D gene: -; V gene: TRBV6-6; CDR3 DNA: TGTGCCAGCATGGGCGGAAACACCATATATTTT; CDR3 protein: CASMGGNTIYF
clone size: -; J gene: TRBJ2-1; D gene: -; V gene: TRBV13; CDR3 DNA: TGTGCCAGCAGCTTAGTCGCGGGATTAGTCGCCAATGAGCAGTTCTTC; CDR3 protein: CASSLVAGLVANEQFF
clone size: -; J gene: TRBJ2-5; D gene: TRBD1; V gene: TRBV7-9; CDR3 DNA: TGTGCCAGCAGCCGACAGGGAATAGAGACCCAGTACTTC; CDR3 protein: CASSRQGIETQYF
clone size: -; J gene: TRBJ2-3; D gene: -; V gene: TRBV5-6; CDR3 DNA: TGTGCCAGCAGCTTGTGGCGGCGGAGGACAGATACGCAGTATTTT; CDR3 protein: CASSLWRRRTDTQYF
clone size: few; J gene: TRBJ1-6; D gene: -; V gene: TRBV5-5; CDR3 DNA: TGTGCCAGCAGCCACCCGAGTCCCCAGGCACCCCTCCACTTT; CDR3 protein: CASSHPSPQAPLHF
clone size: few; J gene: TRBJ1-1; D gene: TRBD1; V gene: TRBV28; CDR3 DNA: TGTGCCAGCATCTTAGGGGGCGCGAGGACTGAAGCTTTCTTT; CDR3 protein: CASILGGARTEAFF
clone size: -; J gene: TRBJ2-3; D gene: -; V gene: TRBV5-1; CDR3 DNA: TGCGCCAGCAGGGAGTTCTTCAGCACAGATACGCAGTATTTT; CDR3 protein: CASREFFSTDTQYF
clone size: -; J gene: TRBJ1-1; D gene: TRBD1; V gene: TRBV30; CDR3 DNA: TGTGCCTGGAGTGCAGGGGGCTGGGACACTGAAGCTTTCTTT; CDR3 protein: CAWSAGGWDTEAFF
clone size: -; J gene: TRBJ1-1; D gene: -; V gene: TRBV9; CDR3 DNA: TGTGCCAGCAGCGTGGCAGTTAACACTGAAGCTTTCTTT; CDR3 protein: CASSVAVNTEAFF
clone size: -; J gene: TRBJ1-1; D gene: TRBD1; V gene: TRBV5-4; CDR3 DNA: TGTGCCAGCAGCTTGGACAGGGGGTTTGACACTGAAGCTTTCTTT; CDR3 protein: CASSLDRGFDTEAFF
clone size: -; J gene: TRBJ1-2; D gene: -; V gene: TRBV5-3; CDR3 DNA: TGTGCCAGAAGCTTCAGAGGGACTAACTATGGCTACACCTTC; CDR3 protein: CARSFRGTNYGYTF
clone size: -; J gene: TRBJ2-1; D gene: TRBD1; V gene: TRBV4-3; CDR3 DNA: TGCGCCAGCAGCCAAGATCGAGCAGGGGGCTACAATGAGCAGTTCTTC; CDR3 protein: CASSQDRAGGYNEQFF
clone size: -; J gene: TRBJ2-7; D gene: -; V gene: TRBV11-2; CDR3 DNA: TGTGCCAGCAGCCCCCGGGACGGGAGCTCCTACGAGCAGTACTTC; CDR3 protein: CASSPRDGSSYEQYF
clone size: -; J gene: TRBJ2-1; D gene: -; V gene: TRBV7-7; CDR3 DNA: TGTGCTAGCAGCTTAGCGATTGGGCCTAACAATGAGCAGTTCTTC; CDR3 protein: CASSLAIGPNNEQFF
clone size: -; J gene: TRBJ2-5; D gene: TRBD1; V gene: TRBV28; CDR3 DNA: TGTGCCAGCACTGGGACAGACAGAGAGACCCAGTACTTC; CDR3 protein: CASTGTDRETQYF
clone size: -; J gene: TRBJ2-7; D gene: TRBD2; V gene: TRBV5-1; CDR3 DNA: TGCGCCAGCAGTACGGGACTAACTGAGGTGGGGGAGCAGTACTTC; CDR3 protein: CASSTGLTEVGEQYF
clone size: -; J gene: TRBJ2-7; D gene: TRBD1; V gene: TRBV6-6; CDR3 DNA: TGTGCCAGCAGTTTCTTACAGGGGGCCTACGAGCAGTACTTC; CDR3 protein: CASSFLQGAYEQYF
clone size: -; J gene: TRBJ2-7; D gene: -; V gene: TRBV7-9; CDR3 DNA: TGTGCCAGCATCCGGGGCGGGGAAAAGGTGCACGAGCAGTACTTC; CDR3 protein: CASIRGGEKVHEQYF
clone size: -; J gene: TRBJ2-7; D gene: -; V gene: TRBV14; CDR3 DNA: TGTGCCAGCAGCCAGTTCTCTAGCTCCTACGAGCAGTACTTC; CDR3 protein: CASSQFSSSYEQYF